This T cell receptor beta chain was captured in a study of T cells in Graves' hyperthyroidism and ophthalmopathy. Findings of the study overall: Through a model of 13 V-J features, ophthalmopathy was separated from stable hyperthyroidism.

For this clonotype: Its antigen remains unknown.

RNA transcripts yielded amplified TCR beta CDR3 regions. Researchers ran a first-round RT-PCR on the TCR CDR3 using the HTBI primer set. One entry per CDR3 protein results from TCRdb running MiXCR on the multiplex PCR reads. There are over 700,000 distinct CDR3 sequences in the sample; 38% occur only once, and 8% to 9% lies in the top ten. If no ophthalmopathy progression occurred within 18 months, Graves' hyperthyroidism was stable. The PBMCs were sourced from fresh peripheral blood (around 9.3 ml). V trimming: 0 bases; J trimming: 4 bases; junction bases outside the gene matches: 10. The CDR3 length is 17 residues. Per the germline V gene, CDR1 is SNHLY and CDR2 is FYNNEI.

The TCR originated in a man aged 18 to 35 with Graves' hyperthyroidism. The genes are TRBV2 and TRBJ2-7; TRBD1 matches 9 bases. The specimen was blood. The chain's CDR3 is CASSEAPPGQGRYEQYF. DNA of the CDR3: TGTGCCAGCAGTGAAGCGCCTCCGGGACAGGGAAGGTACGAGCAGTACTTC.